One sample yielded the 20 T cell receptor beta chains listed below, sequenced in a study of molecular identifiers for immune sequencing clone quantification. TCRdb reanalysed the PCR reads using MiXCR and keeps one entry per CDR3 protein. The sample holds roughly 320,000 distinct CDR3 sequences, 24% seen once. The source material was naive CD8+ T cells from blood, with Jurkat cell RNA spiked in. Described subset: FACS-sorted CD8+CD4-CCR7+CD45RA+ naive T cells. These receptors were collected from a human donor in good health. Some libraries in this study had Jurkat cell RNA spiked in.

The J gene is TRBJ2-3, the V gene TRBV12-3 or TRBV12-4; no reliable D call. Trimming took off 3 bases at V and 2 bases at J, with 12 bases between the two ends. The CDR3 totals 15 residues. The CDR3 here is CASSFGPKATDTQYF. CDR3 DNA sequence: TGTGCCAGCAGTTTTGGGCCCAAAGCCACAGATACGCAGTATTTT.

The chain is built from TRBV24-1 and TRBJ2-2; 10 bases align to TRBD2. The V segment lost 3 bases and the J segment 4 bases; nucleotides outside the gene matches: 7. This CDR3 is built from 17 residues. The germline CDR1 and CDR2 sequences are KGHDR and SFDVKD. The CDR3 spells CATSDHLAGVGTGELFF. In DNA, the CDR3 is TGTGCCACCAGTGATCACCTAGCGGGAGTTGGCACCGGGGAGCTGTTTTTT.

Ten or more counts support this clonotype. The CDR3 sequence: CSVEDSLEGYTF. CDR3 DNA sequence: TGCAGCGTTGAGGACAGCCTGGAAGGCTACACCTTC. The rearrangement uses TRBV29-1 and TRBJ1-2; weak D call: TRBD1 (6 bases). V lost 3 bases and J lost 8, with 13 bases in between. The CDR3 is 12 amino acids. In germline, CDR1 is SQVTM, CDR2 ANQGSEA.

This clonotype was seen many times. The chain joins TRBV7-2 to TRBJ2-1; D not certain. This CDR3 region has 13 residues. Germline lookup yields CDR1 SGHTA and CDR2 FQGNSA. The ends were cut back, 1 base at V and 6 bases at J, with 7 bases in the middle. The CDR3 loop is CASSLVTFNEQFF. In DNA, the CDR3 is TGTGCCAGCAGCTTAGTAACATTCAATGAGCAGTTCTTC.

As for this clonotype: This may stem from a read error, because a much larger clone lies one nucleotide away. The chain is built from TRBV28 and TRBJ2-3, with D tentatively TRBD1 (6 bases). This CDR3 is 17 amino acids long. Per germline, CDR1 MDHEN and CDR2 SYDVKM. V gave up 8 bases and J gave up 0 bases, with 21 bases separating them. The CDR3 region is CASCSELDSTSTDTQYF. CDR3 in DNA: TGTGCCAGCTGTTCCGAACTGGACAGCACTAGCACAGATACGCAGTATTTT.

This clonotype was recorded many times. This chain uses TRBV5-1 with TRBJ2-3; perhaps D is TRBD1 or TRBD2 (6 bases each). Trimming took 1 base from V and 2 from J, leaving 17 bases between them. Germline lookup yields CDR1 SGHRS and CDR2 YFSETQ. The CDR3 loop spans 17 amino acids. Here the CDR3 reads CASSLSPGDFNTDTQYF. The CDR3 nucleotides read TGCGCCAGCAGCTTGTCCCCAGGGGACTTTAACACAGATACGCAGTATTTT.

This clonotype appeared many times. The chain has TRBV7-9 and TRBJ1-1, with a possible D match to TRBD1 (5 bases). Germline V CDR1 and CDR2: SEHNR, FQNEAQ (reference sequence). The ends were cut back, 3 bases at V and 5 bases at J, with 13 bases in the middle. CDR3 length: 14 amino acids. The DNA for the CDR3 is TGTGCCAGCAGCTTTGCAGGGCCAGGTACTGAAGCTTTCTTT. It encodes CASSFAGPGTEAFF.

The V and J genes are TRBV27 and TRBJ2-3; D not resolved. V gave up 3 bases and J gave up 0 bases, with 7 bases separating them. Germline CDR1 is MNHEY and CDR2 is SMNVEV (reference sequence). CDR3 length equals 14 residues. CDR3 sequence reads: CASSFFHSTDTQYF. The DNA for the CDR3 is TGTGCCAGCAGTTTCTTCCACAGCACAGATACGCAGTATTTT.

The chain uses TRBV7-9 and TRBJ2-5; D gene ambiguous. Germline CDR1 reads SEHNR; CDR2 reads FQNEAQ (reference sequence). Trimming removed 1 base at V and 5 bases at J, with 14 bases between. CDR3 length: 15 amino acids. The CDR3 DNA follows: TGTGCCAGCAGCTTAGTACCTATGTCTGACGAGACCCAGTACTTC. This encodes CASSLVPMSDETQYF.

This clonotype occurred many times. J is TRBJ2-7 and V is TRBV10-3, with D unresolved. The CDR3 is 11 residues long. Germline V CDR1 and CDR2: ENHRY, SYGVKD. Trimming pared 0 bases from V and 6 bases from J, leaving 3 bases between. CDR3 sequence reads: CAISESGEQYF. CDR3 DNA: TGTGCCATCAGTGAGTCCGGCGAGCAGTACTTC.

At least ten counts were recorded for this clonotype. The gene calls are TRBV9 and TRBJ2-1; D might be TRBD1 (5 bases). The V end was cut by 0 bases, the J end by 6 bases, with 10 bases between. CDR3 size: 14 residues. Germline V CDR1 and CDR2: SGDLS, YYNGEE. CDR3: CASSVGPGRNEQFF. DNA of the CDR3: TGTGCCAGCAGCGTAGGTCCAGGGCGCAATGAGCAGTTCTTC.

Comments on this clonotype: A much larger clone lies a single base off, so this may be a read error. The chain recombines TRBV7-2 with TRBJ1-1, with a weak D call TRBD1 (5 bases). The CDR3 is made up of 15 amino acids. CDR1 is SGHTA and CDR2 is FQGNSA in the germline V gene. CDR3 sequence (DNA): TGTGCCAGCAGCCTAACCCCGACCGGGACGAACGAAGCTTGCTTT. Protein product: CASSLTPTGTNEACF.

This clonotype was picked up many times. V is TRBV5-1 and J is TRBJ2-1; D is perhaps TRBD1 or TRBD2 (5 bases each). The CDR3 is made up of 13 amino acids. Germline loops: CDR1 SGHRS, CDR2 YFSETQ. V gave up 4 bases and J gave up 10 bases, with 15 bases separating them. The DNA for the CDR3 is TGCGCCAGCAGCCCGGTCCCGGGACCAGAGCAGTTCTTC. This translates into CASSPVPGPEQFF.

In this sample, this clonotype turned up once. This CDR3 is CASRPGGVAADTQYF. In DNA form, the CDR3 reads TGTGCCAGCCGCCCAGGGGGAGTAGCGGCAGATACGCAGTATTTT. The rearrangement links TRBV7-2 to TRBJ2-3; D perhaps matches TRBD1 (7 bases). Deletions cut 8 bases from V and 4 bases from J, with 19 bases between. Germline V gene data show CDR1 as SGHTA and CDR2 as FQGNSA. The CDR3 spans 15 residues.

This clonotype was seen ten or more times. This chain connects TRBV28 to TRBJ2-1, with D perhaps matching TRBD2 (6 bases). From germline, CDR1 is MDHEN and CDR2 SYDVKM. The CDR3 runs 14 residues. Trimming pared 5 bases from V and 4 bases from J, leaving 12 bases between. The CDR3 is CASSPAREYNEQFF. The DNA of the CDR3 is TGTGCCAGCAGTCCGGCCCGGGAGTACAATGAGCAGTTCTTC.

This clonotype was detected ten times or more. This chain joins TRBV28 and TRBJ2-2, with D uncertain. This CDR3 has 16 residues. The germline gives CDR1 MDHEN, CDR2 SYDVKM. V lost 5 bases to trimming and J lost 4 bases, with 17 bases between them. CDR3 coding DNA: TGTGCCAGCAGTCCCTCCGGGCGCCCCGTCACCGGGGAGCTGTTTTTT. This gives the protein CASSPSGRPVTGELFF.

As concerns this clonotype: One junction end disagrees with the germline gene, perhaps due to a read error. The chain is built from TRBV7-9 and TRBJ1-1; maybe TRBD1 (5 bases). Germline V lookup: CDR1 SEHNR, CDR2 FQNEAQ (reference sequence). This CDR3 is built from 13 residues. In DNA, the CDR3 is TGTGCCAGCAGCGCGGACACTTACACTGAAGCTTCCTTT. Amino acid sequence: CASSADTYTEASF.

The chain couples TRBV5-1 to TRBJ1-1; D possibly corresponds to TRBD1 (5 bases). The V and J ends lost 0 bases and 6 bases respectively, with 12 bases between them. This CDR3 is 14 amino acids long. Germline V gene data show CDR1 as SGHRS and CDR2 as YFSETQ. The CDR3 coding sequence is TGCGCCAGCAGCTTGGACGGGGGTGAATCTGAAGCTTTCTTT. This codes for CASSLDGGESEAFF.

This clonotype was observed at least ten times. This rearrangement joins TRBV28 to TRBJ2-6; no reliable D call. The V and J ends lost 4 bases and 0 bases respectively, with 4 bases between them. The CDR3 length is 14 residues. CDR1 is MDHEN and CDR2 is SYDVKM in the germline V gene. The CDR3 sequence: CASSSGSGANVLTF. As DNA, the CDR3 is TGTGCCAGCAGTTCCGGCTCTGGGGCCAACGTCCTGACTTTC.

J is TRBJ2-7 and V is TRBV12-3 or TRBV12-4, with D perhaps TRBD1 or TRBD2 (5 bases each). The germline V and J ends were trimmed by 6 bases and 3 bases, with 18 bases remaining between them. The CDR3 sequence is 15 residues long. The CDR3 region has the DNA TGTGCCAGCAGCTCCTCAATGGGGGTACGCTACGAGCAGTACTTC. This encodes CASSSSMGVRYEQYF.